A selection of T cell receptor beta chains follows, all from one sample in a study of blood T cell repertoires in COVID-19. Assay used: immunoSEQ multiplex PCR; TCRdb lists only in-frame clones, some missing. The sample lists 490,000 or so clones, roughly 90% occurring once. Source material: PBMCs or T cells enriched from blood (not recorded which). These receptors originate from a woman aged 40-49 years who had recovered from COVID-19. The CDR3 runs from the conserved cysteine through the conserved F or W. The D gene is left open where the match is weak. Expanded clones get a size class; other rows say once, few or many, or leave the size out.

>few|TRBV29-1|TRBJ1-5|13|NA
CSVEDSSGIAQHF
TGCAGCGTTGAAGATTCTTCGGGGATAGCCCAGCATTTT
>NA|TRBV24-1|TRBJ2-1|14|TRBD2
CATSDPGRDNEQFF
TGTGCCACCAGTGATCCAGGGAGGGACAATGAGCAGTTCTTC
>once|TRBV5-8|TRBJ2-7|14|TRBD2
CASSLAVGGNEQYF
TGTGCCAGCAGCTTGGCCGTGGGGGGGAACGAGCAGTACTTC
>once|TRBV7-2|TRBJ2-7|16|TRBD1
CASSFTTIGTVYEQYF
TGTGCCAGCAGCTTCACAACCATAGGGACAGTATACGAGCAGTACTTC
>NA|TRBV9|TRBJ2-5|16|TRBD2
CASSVGAGGPPETQYF
TGTGCCAGCAGCGTAGGGGCGGGGGGTCCGCCGGAGACCCAGTACTTC
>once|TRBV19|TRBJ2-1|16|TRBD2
CASSIASGRFYNEQFF
TGTGCCAGTAGTATTGCTAGCGGGAGGTTTTACAATGAGCAGTTCTTC
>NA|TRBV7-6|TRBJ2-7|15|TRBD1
CASSSIRDRHYEQYF
TGTGCCAGCAGCTCGATCCGGGACAGACACTACGAGCAGTACTTC
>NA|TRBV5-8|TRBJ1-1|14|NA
CASSSGHNPPEAFF
TGTGCCAGCAGCTCGGGACATAACCCCCCAGAAGCTTTCTTT
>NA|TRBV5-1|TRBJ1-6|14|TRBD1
CASSPRDSSSTLHF
TGCGCCAGCAGCCCCCGGGACAGCAGTTCGACCCTCCACTTT
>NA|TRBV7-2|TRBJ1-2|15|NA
CASSSSPIPTYGYTF
TGTGCCAGCAGCTCAAGCCCAATCCCAACCTATGGCTACACCTTC
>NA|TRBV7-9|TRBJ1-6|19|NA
CASSLAHLEDLSYNSPLHF
TGTGCCAGCAGCTTAGCGCACCTGGAGGATCTCTCCTATAATTCACCCCTCCACTTT
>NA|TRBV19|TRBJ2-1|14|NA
CASSSGLYHNEQFF
TGTGCCAGTAGTTCCGGACTATACCACAATGAGCAGTTCTTC
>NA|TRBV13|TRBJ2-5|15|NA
CASSPTRALQETQYF
TGTGCCAGCAGCCCCACGCGGGCTCTCCAAGAGACCCAGTACTTC
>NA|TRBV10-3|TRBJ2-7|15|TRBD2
CAIRSGTSGRYEQYF
TGTGCCATCCGAAGTGGGACTAGCGGGAGGTACGAGCAGTACTTC
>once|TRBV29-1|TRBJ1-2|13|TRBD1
CSVEAGTGNGYTF
TGCAGCGTTGAAGCCGGGACAGGGAACGGCTACACCTTC
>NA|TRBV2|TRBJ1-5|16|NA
CASSADGQTSNQPQHF
TGTGCCAGCAGTGCCGACGGACAGACGAGCAATCAGCCCCAGCATTTT
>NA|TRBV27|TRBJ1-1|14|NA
CASSLFVGSTEAFF
TGTGCCAGCAGTTTATTCGTCGGTAGCACTGAAGCTTTCTTT
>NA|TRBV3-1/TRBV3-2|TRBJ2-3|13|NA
CASSQQGSYTQYF
TGTGCCAGCAGCCAACAGGGGTCCTATACGCAGTATTTT
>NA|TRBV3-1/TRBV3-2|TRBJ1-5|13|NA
CASSLGPNQPQHF
TGTGCCAGCAGCCTGGGCCCCAATCAGCCCCAGCATTTT
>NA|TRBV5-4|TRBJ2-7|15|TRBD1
CASSLAGQGSYEQYF
TGTGCCAGCAGCTTGGCGGGACAGGGCTCCTACGAGCAGTACTTC
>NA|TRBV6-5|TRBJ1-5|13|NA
CASSYERNQPQHF
TGTGCCAGCAGTTACGAGCGGAATCAGCCCCAGCATTTT
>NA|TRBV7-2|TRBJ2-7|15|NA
CASSLYQGQIYEQYF
TGTGCCAGCAGCTTATACCAGGGGCAGATTTACGAGCAGTACTTC
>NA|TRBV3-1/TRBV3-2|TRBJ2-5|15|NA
CASSQGAEGRETQYF
TGTGCCAGCAGCCAAGGGGCGGAGGGGAGAGAGACCCAGTACTTC
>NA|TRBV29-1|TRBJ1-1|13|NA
CSVSPRLQIGAFF
TGCAGCGTTTCGCCAAGGCTCCAAATCGGGGCTTTCTTT
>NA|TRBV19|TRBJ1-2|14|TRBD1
CASRIDRGGYGYTF
TGTGCCAGTAGGATCGACAGGGGGGGATATGGCTACACCTTC
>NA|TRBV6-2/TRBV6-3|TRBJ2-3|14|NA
CASSTPYPGDTQYF
TGTGCCAGCAGCACCCCCTACCCCGGAGATACGCAGTATTTT
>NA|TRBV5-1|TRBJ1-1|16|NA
CASSLEAAGGTAEAFF
TGCGCCAGCAGCTTGGAAGCTGCAGGCGGGACCGCTGAAGCTTTCTTT
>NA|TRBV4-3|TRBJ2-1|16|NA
CASSQGPSPSYNEQFF
TGCGCCAGCAGCCAAGGGCCTAGTCCTTCCTACAATGAGCAGTTCTTC
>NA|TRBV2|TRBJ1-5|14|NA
CASSDPREIRPQHF
TGTGCCAGCAGTGATCCCAGGGAAATTAGGCCCCAGCATTTT
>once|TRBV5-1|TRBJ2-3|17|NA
CASSLAGGGRLTDTQYF
TGCGCCAGCAGCTTGGCCGGGGGCGGGAGACTCACAGATACGCAGTATTTT
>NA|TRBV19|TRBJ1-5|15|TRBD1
CASILGGQGNQPQHF
TGTGCCAGTATCCTGGGTGGACAGGGTAATCAGCCCCAGCATTTT
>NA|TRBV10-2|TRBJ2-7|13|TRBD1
CASRRDRTYEQYF
TGCGCCAGCCGCCGGGACAGAACCTACGAGCAGTACTTC
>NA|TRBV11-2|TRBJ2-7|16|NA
CASSLVGPPNTYEQYF
TGTGCCAGCAGCTTAGTTGGGCCCCCAAACACCTACGAGCAGTACTTC
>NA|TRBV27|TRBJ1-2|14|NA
CASRRAESGYGYTF
TGTGCCAGCAGGAGGGCAGAGAGCGGCTATGGCTACACCTTC
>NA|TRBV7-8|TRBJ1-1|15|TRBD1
CASSPRTGENTEAFF
TGTGCCAGCAGCCCAAGGACAGGAGAGAACACTGAAGCTTTCTTT
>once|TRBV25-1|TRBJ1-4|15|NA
CASSEFWQGREKLFF
TGTGCCAGCAGTGAATTTTGGCAGGGCCGCGAAAAACTGTTTTTT
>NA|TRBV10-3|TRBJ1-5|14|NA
CAIKSREGNQPQHF
TGTGCCATCAAGTCCAGGGAGGGCAATCAGCCCCAGCATTTT
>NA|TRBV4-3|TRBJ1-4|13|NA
CASSPDLREKLFF
TGCGCCAGCAGCCCCGATCTGAGGGAAAAACTGTTTTTT
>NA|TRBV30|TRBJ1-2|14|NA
CAWSVSGGAYGYTF
TGTGCCTGGAGTGTAAGCGGGGGTGCCTATGGCTACACCTTC
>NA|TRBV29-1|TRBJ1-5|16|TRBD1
CSVWTGPISSNQPQHF
TGCAGCGTTTGGACAGGGCCTATCTCTAGCAATCAGCCCCAGCATTTT
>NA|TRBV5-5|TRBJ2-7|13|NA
CASSLSVSYEQYF
TGTGCCAGCAGCTTGTCAGTATCCTACGAGCAGTACTTC
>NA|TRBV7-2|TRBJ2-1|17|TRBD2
CASGDPTGTSGDNEQFF
TGTGCCAGCGGAGACCCGACCGGGACTAGCGGAGACAATGAGCAGTTCTTC
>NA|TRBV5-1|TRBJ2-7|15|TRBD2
CASSLLAGGGSEQYF
TGCGCCAGCAGCTTACTAGCGGGAGGGGGGTCCGAGCAGTACTTC
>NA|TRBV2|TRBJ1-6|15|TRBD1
CAGTGGSSYNSPLHF
TGTGCCGGAACAGGGGGTAGCTCCTATAATTCACCCCTCCACTTT
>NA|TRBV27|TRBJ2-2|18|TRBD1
CASSSYRPGTGDPGELFF
TGTGCCAGCAGTTCATATCGACCGGGGACAGGGGACCCCGGGGAGCTGTTTTTT
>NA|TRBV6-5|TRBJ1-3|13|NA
CASSQVTGNTIYF
TGTGCCAGCAGTCAGGTCACTGGAAACACCATATATTTT
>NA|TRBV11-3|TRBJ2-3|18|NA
CASSLWQVGGPSTDTQYF
TGTGCCAGCAGCTTATGGCAGGTCGGCGGGCCCAGCACAGATACGCAGTATTTT
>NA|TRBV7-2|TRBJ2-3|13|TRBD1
CASSPSGGDTQYF
TGTGCCAGCAGCCCGTCAGGGGGCGATACGCAGTATTTT
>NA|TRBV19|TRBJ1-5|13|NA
CASSIGSRQPQHF
TGTGCCAGTAGTATTGGGTCCAGGCAGCCCCAGCATTTT
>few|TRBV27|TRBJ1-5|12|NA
CASSPTGQPQHF
TGTGCCAGCAGTCCTACAGGCCAGCCCCAGCATTTT
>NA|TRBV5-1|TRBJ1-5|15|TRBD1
CASSLEGQGSQPQHF
TGCGCCAGCAGCTTGGAGGGACAGGGAAGTCAGCCCCAGCATTTT
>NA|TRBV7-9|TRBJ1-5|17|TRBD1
CASSLGQGRYSNQPQHF
TGTGCCAGCAGCTTGGGACAGGGGAGGTATAGCAATCAGCCCCAGCATTTT